The T cell receptor beta chain described here comes from a study of cytomegalovirus exposure and HLA in healthy donors. Findings of the study overall: A few of the chains that were CMV-associated were confirmed in vitro to be specific for CMV antigens. Cytomegalovirus-associated TCR beta chains were listed, numbering approximately 150.

Sequencing was performed with immunoSEQ multiplex PCR; in TCRdb, only in-frame clones are kept and a portion is missing. The table shows under 200,000 clones, with 86% occurring only once. Germline V gene data show CDR1 as SGHAT and CDR2 as FQNNGV. The V and J ends lost 2 bases and 2 bases respectively, with 13 bases between them. The CDR3 is made up of 15 amino acids. Of note for this clone: Its antigen remains unknown.

This TCR was recovered from a young woman in good health and CMV-seronegative. V is TRBV11-2 and J is TRBJ2-7; perhaps TRBD1 as D (7 bases). The sequencing sample was made of PBMCs. CDR3 in DNA: TGTGCCAGCAGCTTACGTCGGGGGACAGCCTACGAGCAGTACTTC. Translated: CASSLRRGTAYEQYF.